Shown below are 7 T cell receptor beta chains from a single sample sequenced in a study of T cells after yellow fever vaccination. TCRdb itself ran the 5' RACE reads through MiXCR, one entry per CDR3 protein. Of approximately 150,000 distinct CDR3 sequences listed, 6.2% were seen once; the top ten hold less than 3.5%. The sample was CD4+ T cells sorted from PBMCs, taken on the day of the first yellow fever vaccination. These TCRs come from a man between 18 and 29 years old who received the YFV17D yellow fever vaccine.

This clonotype has at least ten counts. The chain has TRBV5-1 and TRBJ2-7; tentatively, D is TRBD1 or TRBD2 (6 bases each). Trimming removed 0 bases from V and 3 bases from J, with 13 bases in between. This CDR3 spans 15 amino acids. CDR1 SGHRS and CDR2 YFSETQ come from the germline V gene. The CDR3 here is CASSLEGGVGYEQYF. CDR3 DNA: TGCGCCAGCAGCTTGGAGGGGGGCGTCGGCTACGAGCAGTACTTC. Complete variable domain (other parts from reference TRBV5-1 and TRBJ2-7): KAGVTQTPRYLIKTRGQQVTLSCSPISGHRSVSWYQQTPGQGLQFLFEYFSETQRNKGNFPGRFSGRQFSNSRSEMNVSTLELGDSALYLCASSLEGGVGYEQYFGPGTRLTVT.

This clonotype was detected ten times or more. The chain employs TRBV5-1 and TRBJ2-1; a possible D gene is TRBD2 (6 bases). Deletions cut 3 bases from V and 8 bases from J, with 15 bases between. The CDR3 is 14 residues long. Germline-derived CDR1 and CDR2 are SGHRS and YFSETQ. In nucleotides, the CDR3 is TGCGCCAGCAGCTCGGACCGGGGGTTCGATGAGCAGTTCTTC. Translating it yields CASSSDRGFDEQFF.

This clonotype was detected many times. DNA for the CDR3: TGTGCCATCAGTGAGTCGTCCTCAGGACGTAGCGCAGATACGCAGTATTTT. Its protein product is CAISESSSGRSADTQYF. The V call is TRBV10-3, the J call TRBJ2-3, with D maybe TRBD2 (5 bases). CDR1 and CDR2 (germline): ENHRY, SYGVKD. V lost 0 bases and J lost 4, with 17 bases in between. The CDR3 spans 17 residues.

This clonotype showed up many times. This sequence joins TRBV12-3 or TRBV12-4 and TRBJ2-5; the D is unclear. V lost 6 bases and J 5 bases, leaving 13 bases between the germline ends. The CDR3 consists of 13 residues. The CDR3 DNA sequence: TGTGCCAGCAGGCCTAGTATGTTGGAGACCCAGTACTTC. Protein: CASRPSMLETQYF.

CDR3 residues: CASSVYRSGANVLTF. The CDR3 DNA sequence: TGTGCCAGCAGCGTTTACAGGTCTGGGGCCAACGTCCTGACTTTC. The rearrangement uses TRBV12-3 or TRBV12-4 and TRBJ2-6, with D possibly being TRBD1 (5 bases). CDR3 size: 15 residues. The V gene lost 6 bases and the J gene lost 1 base, with 10 bases spanning the gap.

This clonotype appeared many times. This rearrangement joins TRBV18 to TRBJ1-3; D not certain. V gave up 2 bases and J gave up 3 bases, with 8 bases separating them. CDR3 length: 14 residues. From germline, CDR1 is KGHSH and CDR2 LQKENI. CDR3 sequence: CASSPTGFGNTIYF. The CDR3 DNA is TGTGCCAGCTCACCAACGGGATTTGGAAACACCATATATTTT.

This clonotype has a count of ten or more. This rearrangement joins TRBV24-1 to TRBJ2-1; D gene uncertain. CDR3 length equals 12 residues. Germline V gives CDR1 KGHDR, CDR2 SFDVKD. V was pared by 1 base and J by 9 bases, with 6 bases between. CDR3 sequence reads: CATSDFSGEQFF. CDR3 DNA sequence: TGTGCCACCAGTGATTTTTCAGGTGAGCAGTTCTTC.